This T cell receptor beta chain was identified in a study of post-analysis software for immune sequencing data (dated by TCRdb to 2015 to 2017). Concerning the study at large: Recorded disease courses included relapsing-remitting, secondary progressive and progressive-relapsing multiple sclerosis, with some patients lacking subtype annotation. Patient repertoires were compared against roughly 10 previously published healthy control repertoires from donors aged about 6 to 27 years. A subset of samples was prepared in parallel using single-end sample barcoding, then pooled and co-amplified after Illumina adapter ligation.

To demonstrate the VDJtools post-analysis software, TCR beta repertoires were profiled from the peripheral blood of about 13 young patients with multiple sclerosis. The patients with multiple sclerosis were children and adolescents between roughly 6 and 17 years of age. What the research found in general, with its limitations: Direct clustering with F measure showed strong co-clustering of samples prepared in the same batch, prompting a batch-effect correction. Significantly higher frequencies in patients than in controls were found for roughly 5 TRBV segments, including TRBV5-6, TRBV5-1 and TRBV20-1. The multiple sclerosis patient group was slightly younger than the control group. Significantly lower normalized Chao1 diversity was found in multiple sclerosis patients than in controls, suggesting substantial peripheral T-cell clonal expansion.

This clonotype was counted many times. No antigen is known for it. Base qualities are not provided; no much larger clone lies one nucleotide away. Deletion took 4 bases off V and 8 bases off J, with a span of 17 bases between the germline ends. CDR1 and CDR2 are read off the germline V gene (reference sequence) as SEHNR and FQNEAQ. Measured from the cysteine to the phenylalanine, the CDR3 is 14 residues long. The DNA shown is the 42-base CDR3, in frame from base 1. The method was PCR. Reads for this sample came from an Illumina HiSeq 2500. To reduce PCR and sequencing biases, unique molecular identifiers were built into the TCR beta cDNA libraries. Approximately 500,000 cDNA molecules were obtained for every 1 to 10 million input T cells, so each molecule roughly corresponded to one T cell. The patient libraries were prepared and sequenced with the same protocol used for the earlier healthy control dataset. Within a given batch, samples were prepared together, multiplexed and sequenced on the same HiSeq lane. In the original analysis: Raw barcoded reads were processed with MIGEC, and single-read molecular identifier groups were discarded before consensus assembly and CDR3 extraction. Clonotype tables were post-analysed with VDJtools, normalizing diversity by down-sampling all datasets to the smallest sample size. In repertoire overlap clustering, CDR3 amino acid sequences, but not nucleotide sequences, were matched to correct batch-related cross-sample contamination. The raw public data were reprocessed by TCRdb itself: fastp quality trimming at Q25, MiXCR clonotype calling, in-frame beta chains only. Identical CDR3 proteins give one entry, which carries the most common genes and DNA. The V and J calls were determined by TCRdb, not by the authors. The sample table lists about 260,000 distinct CDR3 sequences, 35% to 40% of them with a count of one. The ten largest clones add up to under 5.5% of the sample.

This sequence originates from a girl aged 10 to 17 with multiple sclerosis. Recombination joined TRBV7-9 with TRBJ1-2; the D gene lacks a confident call. The sequenced sample consisted of blood. The nucleotide sequence reads TGTGCCAGCAGCTCTGATACTTCCCCAGAGGGCTACACCTTC. This codes for CASSSDTSPEGYTF.